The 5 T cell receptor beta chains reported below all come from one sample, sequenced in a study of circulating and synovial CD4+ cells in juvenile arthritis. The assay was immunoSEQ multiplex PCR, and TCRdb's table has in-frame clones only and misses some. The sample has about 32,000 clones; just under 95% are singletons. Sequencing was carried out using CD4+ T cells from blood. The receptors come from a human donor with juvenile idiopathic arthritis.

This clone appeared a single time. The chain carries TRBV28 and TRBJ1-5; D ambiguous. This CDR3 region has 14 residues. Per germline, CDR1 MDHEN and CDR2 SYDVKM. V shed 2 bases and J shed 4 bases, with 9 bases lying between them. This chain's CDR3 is CASSLEARNQPQHF. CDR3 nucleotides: TGTGCCAGCAGTTTAGAGGCACGGAATCAGCCCCAGCATTTT.

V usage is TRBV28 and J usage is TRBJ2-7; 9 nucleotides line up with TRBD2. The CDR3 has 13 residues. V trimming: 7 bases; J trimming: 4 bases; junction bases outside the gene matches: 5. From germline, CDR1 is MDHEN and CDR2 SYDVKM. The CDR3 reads CASIGGRDYEQYF. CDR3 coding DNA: TGTGCCAGCATCGGCGGGAGGGATTACGAGCAGTACTTC.

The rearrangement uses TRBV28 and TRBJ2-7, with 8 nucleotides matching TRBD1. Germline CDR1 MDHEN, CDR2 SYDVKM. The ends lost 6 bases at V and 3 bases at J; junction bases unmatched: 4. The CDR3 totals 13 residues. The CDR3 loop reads CASSRGQGYEQYF. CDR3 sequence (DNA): TGTGCCAGCAGCCGCGGACAGGGCTACGAGCAGTACTTC.

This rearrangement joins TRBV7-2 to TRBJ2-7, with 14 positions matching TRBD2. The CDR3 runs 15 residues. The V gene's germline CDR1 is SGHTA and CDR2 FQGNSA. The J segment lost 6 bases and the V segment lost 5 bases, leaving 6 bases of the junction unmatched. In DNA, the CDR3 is TGTGCCAGCAGCCTGGGACTAGCGGGAGCGGTCGAGCAGTACTTC. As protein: CASSLGLAGAVEQYF.

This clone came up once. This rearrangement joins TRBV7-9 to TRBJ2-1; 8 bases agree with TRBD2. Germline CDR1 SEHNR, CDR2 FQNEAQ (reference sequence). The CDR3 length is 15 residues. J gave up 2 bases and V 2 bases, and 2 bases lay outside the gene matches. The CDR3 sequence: CASSLTSGAYNEQFF. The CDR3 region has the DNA TGTGCCAGCAGCTTAACTAGCGGCGCCTACAATGAGCAGTTCTTC.